A single T cell receptor beta chain is shown here with its context. These data originate in a study of blood T cell repertoires in COVID-19. Background on the study: The study drew acute and convalescent COVID-19 samples from the United States, Italy and Spain. T cells, B-cell-depleted T cells, or PBMCs provided the cDNA or gDNA that served as material.

Original analysis: Estimation of nucleated cell counts was performed using reference gene primer amplification. TCRdb keeps only in-frame clones here, not all; method: immunoSEQ multiplex PCR. That table gives V, J and clone size, and the DNA gave D and trimming. The sample records under 70,000 clones, around 87% being singletons. The sequence was obtained from a woman aged 18-29 years with acute or convalescent COVID-19. The sample was peripheral blood.

The CDR3 is CASSLTGLAGGHPYEQYF. The CDR3 bases are TGCGCCAGCAGCCTAACGGGACTAGCGGGAGGCCACCCCTACGAGCAGTACTTC. The chain recombines TRBV5-1 with TRBJ2-7, with 15 bases fitting TRBD2. In germline, CDR1 is SGHRS, CDR2 YFSETQ. Unmatched junction bases numbered 10, after V lost 4 bases and J lost 2 bases. This CDR3 has 18 amino acids. The full variable domain, with the rest looked up from reference TRBV5-1 and TRBJ2-7, is KAGVTQTPRYLIKTRGQQVTLSCSPISGHRSVSWYQQTPGQGLQFLFEYFSETQRNKGNFPGRFSGRQFSNSRSEMNVSTLELGDSALYLCASSLTGLAGGHPYEQYFGPGTRLTVT.